The clone carrying this TCR beta chain rates as medium-sized (0.01 to 0.1%). Its antigen is undetermined. These data originate in a study of T cell repertoires in aging, cancer and after chemotherapy. Broader study findings: Lymphoid organ infiltration in hematological cancer patients may impair thymic emigration or peripheral T cell expansion. Age-matched healthy donors had significantly more diverse, less clonal blood TCR repertoires than untreated cancer patients. Healthy donors lost TCR diversity with age mainly through richness, cancer patients through richness and evenness.

A mixed TRB-A/B primer pool amplified rearranged TRB by multiplex touch-down PCR. MiXCR, applied by TCRdb to the multiplex PCR reads, yields one record per CDR3 protein. The sample carries about 840 distinct CDR3 sequences, about 22% recorded once. Peripheral blood genomic DNA, not sorted cells or RNA, was the template. This CDR3 is built from 18 residues. V trimming: 0 bases; J trimming: 10 bases; junction bases outside the gene matches: 13. The sequenced material came from blood. This TCR derives from a human donor with a blood cancer. The chain uses TRBV12-3 or TRBV12-4 and TRBJ2-1; 12 nucleotides agree with TRBD2. CDR3 DNA: TGTGCCAGCAGTTTAGCCCGTCTAGCGGGAGGGGACGCGGGGGAGCAGTTCTTC. This gives the protein CASSLARLAGGDAGEQFF.